The 26 T cell receptor beta chains presented below share a single source sample, sequenced in a study of blood T cell repertoires in COVID-19. Sequencing used immunoSEQ multiplex PCR; TCRdb keeps in-frame clones, though not all of them. The sample consists of around 300,000 clones, 90% of them appearing once. Sequencing was done on a sample of PBMCs or T cells enriched from blood (not recorded which). The source is a young woman with acute COVID-19.

The chain employs TRBV19 and TRBJ1-1, with 11 bases identical to TRBD1. This CDR3 contains 14 residues. The germline V gene encodes CDR1 LNHDA and CDR2 SQIVND (reference sequence). V lost 7 bases, J lost 3 bases, and 4 bases stayed unmatched. In DNA form, the CDR3 reads TGTGCCAGTACCCGGACAGGGGGCCACACTGAAGCTTTCTTT. Its protein product is CASTRTGGHTEAFF.

The chain links TRBV27 to TRBJ2-1; TRBD2 matches at 11 bases. The CDR3 length is 15 residues. The trim removed 7 bases at V and 5 bases at J, leaving 7 bases unmatched. Per the germline V gene, CDR1 is MNHEY and CDR2 is SMNVEV (reference sequence). The CDR3 DNA reads as TGTGCCAGCAATCACGGGACTAGCGGCCACAATGAGCAGTTCTTC. This encodes CASNHGTSGHNEQFF.

The J gene is TRBJ2-5, the V gene TRBV13; 10 bases map to TRBD2. CDR1 is PRHDT and CDR2 is FYEKMQ in the germline V gene (reference sequence). The CDR3 spans 17 residues. With 1 base clipped from V and 4 bases from J, the junction kept 9 bases outside the gene matches. The CDR3 loop reads CASSLESSGSGGETQYF. The CDR3 DNA sequence: TGTGCCAGCAGCTTAGAGTCTAGCGGGAGTGGAGGAGAGACCCAGTACTTC.

J is TRBJ2-6 and V is TRBV24-1, with TRBD2 matching 7 bases. Germline loops: CDR1 KGHDR, CDR2 SFDVKD. V dropped 5 bases and J dropped 1; count of bases not matched to a gene: 1. The CDR3 contains 15 residues. The CDR3: CATSVGGSGANVLTF. The CDR3 region has the DNA TGTGCCACCAGTGTGGGAGGGTCTGGGGCCAACGTCCTGACTTTC.

The chain couples TRBV28 to TRBJ2-5, with 15 bases aligning to TRBD2. CDR3 length equals 20 residues. J gave up 3 bases and V 6 bases, and 17 bases lay outside the gene matches. The germline V gene encodes CDR1 MDHEN and CDR2 SYDVKM. CDR3: CASSLSFLGLAGGSKETQYF. CDR3 DNA: TGTGCCAGCAGCCTCTCGTTCCTGGGACTAGCGGGAGGATCGAAAGAGACCCAGTACTTC.

The chain uses TRBV24-1 and TRBJ1-1; no definite D call. Germline CDR1 is KGHDR and CDR2 is SFDVKD. With 3 bases removed from V and 4 bases from J, the gap between germline ends came to 14 bases. The CDR3 length is 15 residues. DNA of the CDR3: TGTGCCACCAGTGATCGGACGGCGGGTCTCACTGAAGCTTTCTTT. Its translation is CATSDRTAGLTEAFF.

This sequence joins TRBV9 and TRBJ2-1, with 11 bases aligning to TRBD2. V lost 6 bases and J lost 5; bases outside the gene matches: 7. The CDR3 is 15 amino acids. Looked up from germline, CDR1 is SGDLS and CDR2 is YYNGEE. The CDR3 nucleotides read TGTGCCAGCACCCTTAGCGGGAGGGCCCACAATGAGCAGTTCTTC. Amino acids: CASTLSGRAHNEQFF.

This clone was seen only once. V and J are TRBV6-1 and TRBJ2-3; D perhaps matches TRBD2 (6 bases). Germline V lookup: CDR1 MNHNS, CDR2 SASEGT. Between the trimmed V and J ends, which lost 2 bases and 2 bases, there was a span of 11 bases. CDR3 length: 15 residues. The CDR3 loop reads CASSERDSNTDTQYF. CDR3 bases: TGTGCCAGCAGTGAACGGGACTCAAACACAGATACGCAGTATTTT.

This chain uses TRBV28 with TRBJ2-7; D possibly corresponds to TRBD1 (6 bases). CDR3 length: 13 amino acids. V was pared by 3 bases and J by 3 bases, with 9 bases between. Germline V gene data show CDR1 as MDHEN and CDR2 as SYDVKM. The CDR3 spells CASSLQGNYEQYF. DNA for the CDR3: TGTGCCAGCAGTTTGCAGGGGAACTACGAGCAGTACTTC. The whole variable domain, remainder taken from reference TRBV28 and TRBJ2-7, is DVKVTQSSRYLVKRTGEKVFLECVQDMDHENMFWYRQDPGLGLRLIYFSYDVKMKEKGDIPEGYSVSREKKERFSLILESASTNQTSMYLCASSLQGNYEQYFGPGTRLTVT.

V usage is TRBV27 and J usage is TRBJ1-5; 7 nucleotides align to TRBD1. The CDR3 has 20 amino acids. Germline-derived CDR1 and CDR2 are MNHEY and SMNVEV (reference sequence). Trimming removed 6 bases from V and 0 bases from J; junction bases left unmatched: 20. The CDR3 protein is CASSFPDNQTGTYSNQPQHF. CDR3 coding DNA: TGTGCCAGCAGCTTCCCCGACAATCAGACAGGGACATATAGCAATCAGCCCCAGCATTTT.

The rearrangement joins TRBV2 to TRBJ2-2; D is possibly TRBD2 (6 bases). The CDR3 spans 13 residues. V shed 7 bases and J shed 6 bases, with 12 bases lying between them. CDR1 is SNHLY, CDR2 FYNNEI, per germline. The CDR3 nucleotides are TGTGCCAGCAAGACTAGTCCCGCCGGGGAGCTGTTTTTT. This translates into CASKTSPAGELFF.

The chain employs TRBV28 and TRBJ1-1, with D possibly being TRBD1 (6 bases). Germline V gene sequence: CDR1 MDHEN, CDR2 SYDVKM. CDR3 length: 15 residues. V lost 4 bases and J lost 6, with 18 bases in between. CDR3 DNA: TGTGCCAGCAGTTCACACCTTTGGGGGCACGCTGAAGCTTTCTTT. Protein product: CASSSHLWGHAEAFF. Using reference TRBV28 and TRBJ1-1 for the parts outside the CDR3, the full variable domain is DVKVTQSSRYLVKRTGEKVFLECVQDMDHENMFWYRQDPGLGLRLIYFSYDVKMKEKGDIPEGYSVSREKKERFSLILESASTNQTSMYLCASSSHLWGHAEAFFGQGTRLTVV.

The sample holds one count of this clone. This sequence joins TRBV4-1 and TRBJ2-1; the match to TRBD2 covers 8 bases. The CDR3 has 17 residues. V lost 0 bases, J lost 7 bases, and 11 bases stayed unmatched. Germline V gene lookup returns CDR1 MGHRA and CDR2 YSYEKL. CDR3 nucleotide sequence: TGCGCCAGCAGCCAAGAAATTGCGGCGGGAGGCCCGAATGAGCAGTTCTTC. As protein: CASSQEIAAGGPNEQFF.

This clone has a single count. The genes are TRBV9 and TRBJ2-1; D is uncertain. The CDR3 spans 15 residues. Germline V gene lookup returns CDR1 SGDLS and CDR2 YYNGEE. The V end was cut by 0 bases, the J end by 3 bases, with 10 bases between. The CDR3 coding sequence is TGTGCCAGCAGCGTAGATGGCCTGTACTACAATGAGCAGTTCTTC. Its protein is CASSVDGLYYNEQFF.

The chain couples TRBV7-9 to TRBJ2-1, with D possibly matching TRBD2 (5 bases). The V gene lost 5 bases and the J gene lost 8 bases, with 16 bases spanning the gap. The CDR3 loop spans 14 amino acids. The germline V gene encodes CDR1 SEHNR and CDR2 FQNEAQ (reference sequence). CDR3 amino acids: CASSTSERPHEQFF. For the CDR3, the DNA is TGTGCCAGCAGCACAAGCGAGCGGCCCCATGAGCAGTTCTTC.

The CDR3 nucleotides are TGTGCCAGCACGCAGCTAGGCTACGAGCAGTACTTC. It translates to CASTQLGYEQYF. The genes are TRBV12-3 or TRBV12-4 and TRBJ2-7; D ambiguous. With 7 bases removed from V and 3 bases from J, the gap between germline ends came to 10 bases. The CDR3 consists of 12 residues.

The CDR3 DNA reads as TGTGCCAGCAGTGAAGCCCTTTGGACAGGGGTTAGCAATCAGCCCCAGCATTTT. Protein product: CASSEALWTGVSNQPQHF. The rearrangement uses TRBV6-1 and TRBJ1-5; 9 positions match TRBD1. Germline trimming cut 0 bases from V and 0 bases from J; bases unmatched to any gene: 6. This CDR3 spans 18 amino acids. Looked up from germline, CDR1 is MNHNS and CDR2 is SASEGT.

The chain recombines TRBV4-2 with TRBJ2-3, with 14 nucleotides matching TRBD2. Trimming removed 1 base from V and 5 bases from J; junction bases left unmatched: 5. CDR3 length equals 17 residues. From germline, CDR1 is LGHNA and CDR2 YNFKEQ. The CDR3 DNA follows: TGTGCCAGCAGCCAAGGACTAGCGGGAGGGCCTAGAGATACGCAGTATTTT. It encodes CASSQGLAGGPRDTQYF.

The rearrangement uses TRBV29-1 and TRBJ1-1, with 8 bases matching TRBD1. This CDR3 has 13 amino acids. Germline V gene sequence: CDR1 SQVTM, CDR2 ANQGSEA. Unmatched junction bases numbered 6, after V lost 5 bases and J lost 4 bases. The CDR3 DNA sequence: TGCAGCGTTCACAGGGGGGGAGGCACTGAAGCTTTCTTT. Protein product: CSVHRGGGTEAFF.

V and J are TRBV6-6 and TRBJ2-5; D is uncertain. The V gene lost 5 bases and the J gene lost 3 bases, with 10 bases spanning the gap. The germline V gene encodes CDR1 MNHNY and CDR2 SVGAGI (reference sequence). This CDR3 region has 13 residues. This chain's CDR3 is CASSPTGEETQYF. In DNA form, the CDR3 reads TGTGCCAGCAGTCCTACTGGTGAAGAGACCCAGTACTTC.

The chain recombines TRBV3-1 (or the pseudogene TRBV3-2) with TRBJ1-2; D is possibly TRBD1 (6 bases). Germline V lookup: CDR1 LGHDT, CDR2 YNNKEL (reference sequence). This CDR3 has 15 residues. V lost 0 bases, J lost 8 bases, and 16 bases lay in between. CDR3 sequence: CASSQDEAGAQGYTF. CDR3 bases: TGTGCCAGCAGCCAAGATGAGGCAGGGGCTCAAGGCTACACCTTC.

Only one count was recorded for this clone. The chain has TRBV27 and TRBJ1-1, with TRBD1 as a possible D gene (5 bases). Trimming shortened V by 4 bases and J by 11 bases, and 14 bases separated the two germline ends. Germline-derived CDR1 and CDR2 are MNHEY and SMNVEV (reference sequence). The CDR3 has 12 amino acids. CDR3 coding DNA: TGTGCCAGCAGTTCCCCCGGGGGAGCGGCTTTCTTT. It codes for CASSSPGGAAFF.

V and J are TRBV15 and TRBJ1-5, with TRBD1 identical over 7 bases. Germline V gives CDR1 LNHNV, CDR2 YYDKDF (reference sequence). Trimming removed 0 bases from V and 0 bases from J; junction bases left unmatched: 8. This CDR3 comprises 18 residues. DNA for the CDR3: TGTGCCACCAGCAGAGAAGAGACAGGGAGTTATAGCAATCAGCCCCAGCATTTT. It translates to CATSREETGSYSNQPQHF. Combining the CDR3 with reference TRBV15 and TRBJ1-5 gives the whole variable domain DAMVIQNPRYQVTQFGKPVTLSCSQTLNHNVMYWYQQKSSQAPKLLFHYYDKDFNNEADTPDNFQSRRPNTSFCFLDIRSPGLGDTAMYLCATSREETGSYSNQPQHFGDGTRLSIL.

The chain joins TRBV9 to TRBJ2-6; D gene unclear. CDR1 and CDR2 (germline): SGDLS, YYNGEE. Trimming took off 2 bases at V and 1 base at J, with 7 bases between the two ends. The CDR3 is 15 residues long. CDR3 in amino acids: CASSVSLSGANVLTF. CDR3 nucleotides: TGTGCCAGCAGCGTTTCCCTATCTGGGGCCAACGTCCTGACTTTC.

The J gene is TRBJ2-5, the V gene TRBV24-1; D perhaps matches TRBD1 (7 bases). The CDR3 is 14 residues long. Trimming removed 2 bases from V and 4 bases from J, with 10 bases in between. Germline lookup yields CDR1 KGHDR and CDR2 SFDVKD. DNA of the CDR3: TGTGCCACCAGTGATTGGCAGGGGGGAGAGACCCAGTACTTC. Residues: CATSDWQGGETQYF.

This clone appeared once. The chain links TRBV30 to TRBJ2-7; 9 bases are a match to TRBD1. Trimming at V came to 2 bases and at J to 3 bases, leaving 5 bases not matched to a gene. The CDR3 sequence is 14 residues long. From germline, CDR1 is GTSNPN and CDR2 SVGIG (reference sequence). CDR3 residues: CAWSMTGGSYEQYF. The CDR3 DNA is TGTGCCTGGAGTATGACAGGGGGTAGCTACGAGCAGTACTTC.